This TCR beta chain is from a study of cytomegalovirus exposure and HLA in healthy donors. Germline V lookup: CDR1 SGHTA, CDR2 FQGNSA. V was trimmed by 0 bases and J by 0 bases, leaving 12 bases between them. The CDR3 length is 16 residues. PCR employed 60 Vbeta and 13 Jbeta primers. Sequenced by immunoSEQ multiplex PCR; TCRdb stores in-frame clones only, minus some. The sample consists of roughly 99,000 clones, about four fifths of them appearing once. The V call is TRBV7-2, the J call TRBJ2-7, with D perhaps TRBD1 (6 bases). Material for sequencing was PBMCs. This sequence originates from a woman aged 40-49 years in good health and CMV-seronegative. The CDR3 region has the DNA TGTGCCAGCAGCTTAGCGTTACAGGGTCCCTCCTACGAGCAGTACTTC. Encoded protein: CASSLALQGPSYEQYF.